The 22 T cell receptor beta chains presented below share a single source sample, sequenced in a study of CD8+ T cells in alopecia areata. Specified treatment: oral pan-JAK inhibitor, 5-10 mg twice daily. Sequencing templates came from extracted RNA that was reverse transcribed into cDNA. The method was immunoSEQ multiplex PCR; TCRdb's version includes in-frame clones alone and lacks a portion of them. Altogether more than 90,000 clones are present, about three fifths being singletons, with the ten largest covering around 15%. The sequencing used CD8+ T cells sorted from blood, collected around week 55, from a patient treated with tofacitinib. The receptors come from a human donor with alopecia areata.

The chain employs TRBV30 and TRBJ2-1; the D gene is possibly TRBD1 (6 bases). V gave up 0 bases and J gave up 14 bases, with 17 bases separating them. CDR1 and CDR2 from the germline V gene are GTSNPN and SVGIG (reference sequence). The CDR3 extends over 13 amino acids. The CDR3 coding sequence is TGTGCCTGGAGTGTACTGGATGGGGGCTCTAAGTTCTTC. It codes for CAWSVLDGGSKFF.

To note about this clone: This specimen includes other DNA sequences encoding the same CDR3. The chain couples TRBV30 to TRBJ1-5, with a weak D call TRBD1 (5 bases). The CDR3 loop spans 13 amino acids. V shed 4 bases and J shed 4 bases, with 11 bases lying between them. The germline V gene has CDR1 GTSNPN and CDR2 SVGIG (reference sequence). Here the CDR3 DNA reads TGTGCCTGGACCGGGGGTAGTAATCAGCCCCAGCATTTT. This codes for CAWTGGSNQPQHF.

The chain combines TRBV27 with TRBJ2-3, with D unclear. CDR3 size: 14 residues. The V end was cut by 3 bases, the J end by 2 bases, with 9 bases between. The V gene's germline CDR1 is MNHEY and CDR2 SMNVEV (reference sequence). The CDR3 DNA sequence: TGTGCCAGCAGTTTGGGTTCTTACACAGATACGCAGTATTTT. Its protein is CASSLGSYTDTQYF.

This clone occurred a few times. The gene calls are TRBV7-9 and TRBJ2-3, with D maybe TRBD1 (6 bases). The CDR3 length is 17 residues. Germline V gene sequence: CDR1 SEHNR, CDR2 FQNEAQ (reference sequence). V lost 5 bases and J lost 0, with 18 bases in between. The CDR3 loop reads CASSENHRVRSTDTQYF. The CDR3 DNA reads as TGTGCCAGCAGCGAAAACCACAGGGTGAGGAGCACAGATACGCAGTATTTT. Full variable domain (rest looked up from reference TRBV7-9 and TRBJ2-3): DTGVSQNPRHKITKRGQNVTFRCDPISEHNRLYWYRQTLGQGPEFLTYFQNEAQLEKSRLLSDRFSAERPKGSFSTLEIQRTEQGDSAMYLCASSENHRVRSTDTQYFGPGTRLTVL.

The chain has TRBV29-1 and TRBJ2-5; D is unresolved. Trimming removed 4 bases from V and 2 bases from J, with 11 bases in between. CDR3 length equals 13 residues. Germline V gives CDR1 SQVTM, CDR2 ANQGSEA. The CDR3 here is CSVVWVFQETQYF. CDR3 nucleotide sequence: TGCAGCGTTGTTTGGGTCTTTCAAGAGACCCAGTACTTC.

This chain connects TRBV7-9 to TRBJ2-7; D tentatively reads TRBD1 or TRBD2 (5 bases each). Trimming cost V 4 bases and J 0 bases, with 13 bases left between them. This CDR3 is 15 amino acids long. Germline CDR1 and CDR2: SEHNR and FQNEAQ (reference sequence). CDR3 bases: TGTGCCAGCAGCTCAGTCCGGGACGTCTCCTACGAGCAGTACTTC. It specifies CASSSVRDVSYEQYF.

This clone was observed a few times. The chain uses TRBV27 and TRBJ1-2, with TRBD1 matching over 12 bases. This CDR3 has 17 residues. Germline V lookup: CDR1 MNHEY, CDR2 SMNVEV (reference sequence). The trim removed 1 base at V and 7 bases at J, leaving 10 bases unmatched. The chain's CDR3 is CASSLWGTGGVPGGYTF. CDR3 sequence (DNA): TGTGCCAGCAGTTTATGGGGGACAGGGGGCGTCCCCGGTGGCTACACCTTC.

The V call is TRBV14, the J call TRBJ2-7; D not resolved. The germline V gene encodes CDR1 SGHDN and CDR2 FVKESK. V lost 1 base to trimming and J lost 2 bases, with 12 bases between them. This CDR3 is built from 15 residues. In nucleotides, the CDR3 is TGTGCCAGCAGCCAAGGCGACCTTGCGACCTACGAGCAGTACTTC. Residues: CASSQGDLATYEQYF.

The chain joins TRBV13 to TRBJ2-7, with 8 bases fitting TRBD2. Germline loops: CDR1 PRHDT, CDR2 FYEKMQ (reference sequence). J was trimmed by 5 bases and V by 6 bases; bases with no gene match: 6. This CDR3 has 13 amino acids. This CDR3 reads CASRLRGGNEQYF. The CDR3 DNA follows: TGTGCCAGCAGACTCCGGGGGGGCAACGAGCAGTACTTC.

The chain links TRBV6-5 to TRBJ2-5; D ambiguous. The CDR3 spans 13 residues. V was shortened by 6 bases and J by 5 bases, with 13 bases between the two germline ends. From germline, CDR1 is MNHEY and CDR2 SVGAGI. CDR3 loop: CASSQSHMETQYF. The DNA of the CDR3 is TGTGCCAGCAGCCAATCACACATGGAGACCCAGTACTTC.

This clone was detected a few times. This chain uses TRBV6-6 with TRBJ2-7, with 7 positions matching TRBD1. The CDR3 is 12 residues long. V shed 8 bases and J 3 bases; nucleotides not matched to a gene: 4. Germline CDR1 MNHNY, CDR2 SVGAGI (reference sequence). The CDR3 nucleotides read TGTGCCAGCGAAGGGACAGTCTACGAGCAGTACTTC. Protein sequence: CASEGTVYEQYF.

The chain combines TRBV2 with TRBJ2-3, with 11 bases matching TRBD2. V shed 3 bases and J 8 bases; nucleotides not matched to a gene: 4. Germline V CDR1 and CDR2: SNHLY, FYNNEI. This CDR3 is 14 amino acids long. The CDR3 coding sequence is TGTGCCAGCAGTGAGGTAGCGGGGGGGAGTACGCAGTATTTT. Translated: CASSEVAGGSTQYF.

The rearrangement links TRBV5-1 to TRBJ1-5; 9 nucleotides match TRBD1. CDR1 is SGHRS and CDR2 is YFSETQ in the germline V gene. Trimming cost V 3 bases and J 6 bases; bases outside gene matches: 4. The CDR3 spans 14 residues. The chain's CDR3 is CASSWTGAGQPQHF. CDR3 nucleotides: TGCGCCAGCAGCTGGACAGGGGCGGGTCAGCCCCAGCATTTT.

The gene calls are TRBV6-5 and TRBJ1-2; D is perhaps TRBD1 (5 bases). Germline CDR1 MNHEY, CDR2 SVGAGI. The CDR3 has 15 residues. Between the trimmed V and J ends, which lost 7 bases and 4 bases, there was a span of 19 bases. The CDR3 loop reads CASKEEETGFYGYTF. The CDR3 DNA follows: TGTGCCAGCAAGGAGGAGGAAACAGGATTCTATGGCTACACCTTC.

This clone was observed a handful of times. The CDR3 DNA reads as TGTGCCACTAACCCCCGGGACAGGGCAAACAATGAGCAGTTCTTC. Translated, it gives CATNPRDRANNEQFF. The V and J genes are TRBV27 and TRBJ2-1; 9 bases fit TRBD1. Trimming at V came to 10 bases and at J to 5 bases, leaving 12 bases not matched to a gene. The CDR3 spans 15 residues. Germline CDR1 reads MNHEY; CDR2 reads SMNVEV (reference sequence).

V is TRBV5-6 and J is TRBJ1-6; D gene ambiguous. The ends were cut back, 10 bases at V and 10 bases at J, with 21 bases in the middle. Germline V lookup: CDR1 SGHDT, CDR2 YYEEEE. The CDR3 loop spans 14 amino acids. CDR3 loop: CASEPGTASSPLHF. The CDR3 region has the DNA TGTGCCTCCGAGCCCGGTACCGCTAGCTCACCCCTCCACTTT. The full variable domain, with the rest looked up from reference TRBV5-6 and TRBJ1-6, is DAGVTQSPTHLIKTRGQQVTLRCSPKSGHDTVSWYQQALGQGPQFIFQYYEEEERQRGNFPDRFSGHQFPNYSSELNVNALLLGDSALYLCASEPGTASSPLHFGNGTRLTVT.

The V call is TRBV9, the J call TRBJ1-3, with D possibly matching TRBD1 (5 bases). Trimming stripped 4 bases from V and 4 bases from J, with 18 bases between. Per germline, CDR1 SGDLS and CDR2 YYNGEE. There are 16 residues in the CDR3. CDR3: CASSSYVGGAGNTIYF. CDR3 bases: TGTGCCAGCAGCTCGTACGTGGGGGGAGCGGGAAACACCATATATTTT.

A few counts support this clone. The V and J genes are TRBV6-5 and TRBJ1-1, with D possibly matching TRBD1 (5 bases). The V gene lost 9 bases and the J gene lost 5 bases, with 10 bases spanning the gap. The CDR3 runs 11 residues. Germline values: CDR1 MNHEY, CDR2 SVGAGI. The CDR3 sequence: CASLGATEAFF. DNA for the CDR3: TGTGCCAGTCTTGGGGCTACTGAAGCTTTCTTT.

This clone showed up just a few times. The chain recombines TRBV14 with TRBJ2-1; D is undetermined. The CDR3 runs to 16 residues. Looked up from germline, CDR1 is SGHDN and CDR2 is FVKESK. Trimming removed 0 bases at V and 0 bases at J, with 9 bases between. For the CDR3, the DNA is TGTGCCAGCAGCCAAGATGTCGGCCTCTCCTACAATGAGCAGTTCTTC. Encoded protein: CASSQDVGLSYNEQFF.

As DNA, the CDR3 is TGTGCCAGCATTGGACAGGGAGGCTTCGGCGCTGAAGCTTTCTTT. This gives the protein CASIGQGGFGAEAFF. The chain links TRBV27 to TRBJ1-1; TRBD1 aligns across 8 bases. This CDR3 is built from 15 residues. V lost 7 bases to trimming and J lost 6 bases; unmatched junction nucleotides: 13. Germline CDR1 is MNHEY and CDR2 is SMNVEV (reference sequence).

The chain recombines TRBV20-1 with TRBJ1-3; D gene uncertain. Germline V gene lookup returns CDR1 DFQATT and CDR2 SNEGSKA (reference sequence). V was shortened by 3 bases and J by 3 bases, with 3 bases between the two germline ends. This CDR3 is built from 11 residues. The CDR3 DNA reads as TGCAGTGCTAGTCGTGGAAACACCATATATTTT. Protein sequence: CSASRGNTIYF.

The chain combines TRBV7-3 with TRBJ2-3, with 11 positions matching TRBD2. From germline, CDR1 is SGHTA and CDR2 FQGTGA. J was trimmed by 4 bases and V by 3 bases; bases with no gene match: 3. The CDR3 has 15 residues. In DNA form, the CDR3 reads TGTGCCAGCAGCTTTAGCGGGGGGGCAGCAGATACGCAGTATTTT. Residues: CASSFSGGAADTQYF.